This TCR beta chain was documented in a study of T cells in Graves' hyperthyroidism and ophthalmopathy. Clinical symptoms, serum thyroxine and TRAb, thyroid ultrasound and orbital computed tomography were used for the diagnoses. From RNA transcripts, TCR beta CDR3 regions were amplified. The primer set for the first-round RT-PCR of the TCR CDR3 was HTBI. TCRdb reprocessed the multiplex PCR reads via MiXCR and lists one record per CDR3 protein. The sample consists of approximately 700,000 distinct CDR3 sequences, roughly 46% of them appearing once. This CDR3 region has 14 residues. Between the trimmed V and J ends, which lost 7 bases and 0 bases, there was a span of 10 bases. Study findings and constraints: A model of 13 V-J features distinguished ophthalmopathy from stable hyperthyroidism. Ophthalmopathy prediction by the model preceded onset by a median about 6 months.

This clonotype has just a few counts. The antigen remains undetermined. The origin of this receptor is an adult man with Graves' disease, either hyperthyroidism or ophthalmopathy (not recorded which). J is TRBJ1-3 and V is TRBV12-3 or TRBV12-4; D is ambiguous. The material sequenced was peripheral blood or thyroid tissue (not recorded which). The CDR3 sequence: CASTGGNSGNTIYF. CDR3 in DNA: TGTGCCAGCACCGGCGGGAACTCTGGAAACACCATATATTTT.